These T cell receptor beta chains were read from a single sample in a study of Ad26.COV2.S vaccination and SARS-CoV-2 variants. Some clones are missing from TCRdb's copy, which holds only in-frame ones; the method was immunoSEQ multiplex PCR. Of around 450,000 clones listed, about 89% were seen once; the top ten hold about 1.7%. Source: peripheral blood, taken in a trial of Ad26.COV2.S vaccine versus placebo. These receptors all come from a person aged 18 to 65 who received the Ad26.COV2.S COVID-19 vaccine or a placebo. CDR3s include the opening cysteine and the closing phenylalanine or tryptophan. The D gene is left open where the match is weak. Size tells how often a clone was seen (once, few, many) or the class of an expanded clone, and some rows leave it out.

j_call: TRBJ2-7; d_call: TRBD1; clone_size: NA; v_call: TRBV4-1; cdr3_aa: CASSQVFLQGLYF; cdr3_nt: TGCGCCAGCAGCCAAGTCTTCTTACAGGGGTTGTACTTC
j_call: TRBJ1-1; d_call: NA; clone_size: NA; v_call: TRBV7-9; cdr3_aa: CASSLSPEAFF; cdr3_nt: TGTGCCAGCAGCCTATCCCCTGAAGCTTTCTTT
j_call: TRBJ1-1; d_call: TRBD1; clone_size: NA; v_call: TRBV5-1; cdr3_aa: CASSLVGTGGTEAFF; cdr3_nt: TGCGCCAGCAGCTTGGTTGGGACAGGGGGCACTGAAGCTTTCTTT
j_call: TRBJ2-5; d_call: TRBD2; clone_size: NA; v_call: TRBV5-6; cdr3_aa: CASSLGYWRGGRETQYF; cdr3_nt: TGTGCCAGCAGCCTGGGCTACTGGCGGGGGGGCCGAGAGACCCAGTACTTC
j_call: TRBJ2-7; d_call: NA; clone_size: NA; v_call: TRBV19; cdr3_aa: CASSIAVVSSYEQYF; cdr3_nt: TGTGCCAGTAGTATTGCTGTGGTTAGCTCCTACGAGCAGTACTTC
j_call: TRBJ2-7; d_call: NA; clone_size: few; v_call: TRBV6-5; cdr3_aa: CASSYRVQDYEQYF; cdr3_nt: TGTGCCAGCAGTTACAGGGTTCAGGACTACGAGCAGTACTTC
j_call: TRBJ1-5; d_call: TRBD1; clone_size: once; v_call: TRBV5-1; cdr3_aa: CASSLGQGGQPQHF; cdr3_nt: TGCGCCAGCAGCTTGGGACAGGGTGGCCAGCCCCAGCATTTT
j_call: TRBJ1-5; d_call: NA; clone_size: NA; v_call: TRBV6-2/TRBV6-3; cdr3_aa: CASSYAAGSNQPQHF; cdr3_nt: TGTGCCAGCAGTTACGCGGCAGGGAGCAATCAGCCCCAGCATTTT
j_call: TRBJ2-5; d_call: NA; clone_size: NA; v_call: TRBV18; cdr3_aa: CASSTRLETQYF; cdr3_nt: TGTGCCAGCTCAACGCGTCTGGAGACCCAGTACTTC
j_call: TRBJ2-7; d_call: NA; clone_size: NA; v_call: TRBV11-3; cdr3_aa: CASSLDYPARSPTYEQYF; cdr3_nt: TGTGCCAGCAGCTTAGATTACCCAGCACGATCCCCTACCTACGAGCAGTACTTC
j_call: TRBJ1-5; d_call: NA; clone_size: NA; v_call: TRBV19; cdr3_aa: CASRLGGGGQPQHF; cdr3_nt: TGTGCCAGTAGATTGGGAGGAGGAGGCCAGCCCCAGCATTTT
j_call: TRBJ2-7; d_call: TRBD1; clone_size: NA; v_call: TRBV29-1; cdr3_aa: CSIRQGPDYEQYF; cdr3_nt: TGCAGCATCAGACAGGGGCCAGACTACGAGCAGTACTTC
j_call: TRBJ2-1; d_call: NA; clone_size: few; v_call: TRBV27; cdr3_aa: CASSTGQSSSYNEQFF; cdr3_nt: TGTGCCAGCAGTACCGGACAGTCAAGCTCCTACAATGAGCAGTTCTTC
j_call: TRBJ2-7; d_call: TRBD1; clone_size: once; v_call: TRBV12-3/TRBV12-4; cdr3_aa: CASSQDRGYEQYF; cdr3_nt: TGTGCCAGCAGTCAGGACAGGGGCTACGAGCAGTACTTC
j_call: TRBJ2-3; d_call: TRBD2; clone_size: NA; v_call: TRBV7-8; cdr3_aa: CASVLMWEGPPDTQYF; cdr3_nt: TGTGCCAGCGTCCTAATGTGGGAGGGCCCGCCAGATACGCAGTATTTT
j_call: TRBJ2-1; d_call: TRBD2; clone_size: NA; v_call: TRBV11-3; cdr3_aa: CASSTTSGGHNEQFF; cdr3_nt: TGTGCCAGCAGCACGACTAGCGGGGGACACAATGAGCAGTTCTTC
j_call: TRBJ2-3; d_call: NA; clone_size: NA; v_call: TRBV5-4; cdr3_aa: CASSLIHPTDTQYF; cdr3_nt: TGTGCCAGCAGCTTGATTCACCCCACAGATACGCAGTATTTT
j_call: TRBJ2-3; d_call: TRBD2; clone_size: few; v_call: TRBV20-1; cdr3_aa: CSASGTSRTDTQYF; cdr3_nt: TGCAGTGCTAGTGGGACTAGCCGCACAGATACGCAGTATTTT
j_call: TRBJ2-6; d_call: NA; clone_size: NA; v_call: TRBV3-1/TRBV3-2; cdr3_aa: CASSQEISLGQAGANVLTF; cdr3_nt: TGTGCCAGCAGCCAAGAAATCTCGTTAGGGCAGGCTGGGGCCAACGTCCTGACTTTC
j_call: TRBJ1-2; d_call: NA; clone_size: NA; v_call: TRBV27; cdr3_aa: CASSLYGNGYTF; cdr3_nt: TGTGCCAGCAGTTTATACGGGAATGGCTACACCTTC
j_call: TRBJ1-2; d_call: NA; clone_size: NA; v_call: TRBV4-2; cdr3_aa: CASSQAGSNYGYTF; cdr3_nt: TGTGCCAGCAGCCAAGCAGGGTCTAACTATGGCTACACCTTC
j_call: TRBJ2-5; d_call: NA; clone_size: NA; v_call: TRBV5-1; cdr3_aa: CASSSTGFQETQYF; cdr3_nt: TGCGCCAGCAGCTCTACAGGGTTCCAAGAGACCCAGTACTTC
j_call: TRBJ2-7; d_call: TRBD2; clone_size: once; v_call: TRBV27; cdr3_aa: CASSPLAGASSYEQYF; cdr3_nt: TGTGCCAGCAGTCCACTAGCGGGGGCGTCCTCCTACGAGCAGTACTTC
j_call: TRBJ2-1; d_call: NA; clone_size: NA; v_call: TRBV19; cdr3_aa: CASSNRGRDEQFF; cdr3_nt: TGTGCCAGTAGTAATAGGGGGAGGGATGAGCAGTTCTTC
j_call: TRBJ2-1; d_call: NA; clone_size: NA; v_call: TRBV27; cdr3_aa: CASSLTGSSYNEQFF; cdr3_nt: TGTGCCAGCAGTTTAACGGGAAGCTCCTACAATGAGCAGTTCTTC
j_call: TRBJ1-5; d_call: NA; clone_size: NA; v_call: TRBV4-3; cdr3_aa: CASSQDWVFNQPQHF; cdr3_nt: TGCGCCAGCAGCCAAGATTGGGTATTCAATCAGCCCCAGCATTTT
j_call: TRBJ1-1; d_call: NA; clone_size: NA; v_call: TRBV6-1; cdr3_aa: CASNGVERYVFF; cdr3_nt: TGTGCCAGCAACGGGGTCGAGCGGTACGTTTTCTTT
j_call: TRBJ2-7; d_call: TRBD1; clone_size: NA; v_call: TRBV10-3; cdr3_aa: CAISGVTGGLYEQYF; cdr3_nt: TGTGCCATCAGTGGGGTTACAGGGGGCTTGTACGAGCAGTACTTC
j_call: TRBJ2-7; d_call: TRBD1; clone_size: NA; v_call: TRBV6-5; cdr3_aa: CASNAKPGQAYEQYF; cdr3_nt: TGTGCCAGCAACGCAAAGCCGGGACAGGCCTACGAGCAGTACTTC
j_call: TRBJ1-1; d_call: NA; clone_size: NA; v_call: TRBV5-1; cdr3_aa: CASSSSFGVTEAFF; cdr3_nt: TGCGCCAGCAGCTCCTCTTTCGGGGTCACTGAAGCTTTCTTT
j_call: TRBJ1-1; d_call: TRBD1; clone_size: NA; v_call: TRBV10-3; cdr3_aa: CAIRKAGGNTEAFF; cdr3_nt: TGTGCCATCAGAAAGGCAGGGGGGAACACTGAAGCTTTCTTT
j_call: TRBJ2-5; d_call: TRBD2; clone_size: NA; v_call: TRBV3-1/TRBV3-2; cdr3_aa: CASSQDSRLAGGSETQYF; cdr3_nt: TGTGCCAGCAGCCAAGATAGTAGGCTAGCGGGGGGGAGTGAGACCCAGTACTTC
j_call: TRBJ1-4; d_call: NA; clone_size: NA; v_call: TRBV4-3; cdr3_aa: CASSPEGRGNEKLFF; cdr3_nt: TGCGCCAGCAGCCCAGAGGGGAGGGGGAATGAAAAACTGTTTTTT